These 10 T cell receptor beta chains were sequenced from one sample in a study of OX40 agonist ivuxolimab in advanced cancers. Measured with immunoSEQ multiplex PCR; TCRdb has only the in-frame clones, and not every one. The repertoire has approximately 65,000 clones, around nine tenths of them found once; the top ten carry about 0.75%. The material sequenced was CD4+ or CD8+ T cells sorted from blood, taken in a trial of the OX40 agonist ivuxolimab. These TCRs come from an adult with an advanced solid tumor such as melanoma, head and neck, liver or kidney cancer.

V and J are TRBV5-6 and TRBJ1-2; 7 nucleotides align to TRBD1. The CDR3 covers 16 residues. The V segment lost 3 bases and the J segment 2 bases; nucleotides outside the gene matches: 10. Germline loops: CDR1 SGHDT, CDR2 YYEEEE. In DNA, the CDR3 is TGTGCCAGCAGCTCATTCTACAGGGGTAAAAACTATGGCTACACCTTC. Protein sequence: CASSSFYRGKNYGYTF.

V gene TRBV28 combines with J gene TRBJ1-2, with 9 bases identical to TRBD1. Unmatched junction bases numbered 10, after V lost 7 bases and J lost 4 bases. The CDR3 covers 15 residues. Germline V gives CDR1 MDHEN, CDR2 SYDVKM. Here the CDR3 reads CASTEPGQGVYGYTF. In nucleotides, the CDR3 is TGTGCCAGCACCGAACCGGGACAGGGTGTCTATGGCTACACCTTC.

The rearrangement joins TRBV7-9 to TRBJ1-1; maybe TRBD1 (5 bases). In germline, CDR1 is SEHNR, CDR2 FQNEAQ (reference sequence). Trimming removed 6 bases at V and 5 bases at J, with 19 bases between. This CDR3 has 15 amino acids. CDR3: CASSSREGRETEAFF. The DNA for the CDR3 is TGTGCCAGCAGTTCACGGGAGGGCAGGGAGACTGAAGCTTTCTTT. The variable domain in full, with the rest retrieved from reference TRBV7-9 and TRBJ1-1, is DTGVSQNPRHKITKRGQNVTFRCDPISEHNRLYWYRQTLGQGPEFLTYFQNEAQLEKSRLLSDRFSAERPKGSFSTLEIQRTEQGDSAMYLCASSSREGRETEAFFGQGTRLTVV.

This sequence joins TRBV19 and TRBJ1-2; no firm D call. Deletions cut 3 bases from V and 8 bases from J, with 13 bases between. Germline CDR1 reads LNHDA; CDR2 reads SQIVND (reference sequence). The CDR3 contains 13 residues. DNA of the CDR3: TGTGCCAGTAGTATGGCCTCACGCGGGGGCTACACCTTC. Translation: CASSMASRGGYTF.

V is TRBV4-2 and J is TRBJ1-5; a possible D gene is TRBD1 (5 bases). The germline gives CDR1 LGHNA, CDR2 YNFKEQ. V was clipped by 0 bases and J by 7 bases, with 7 bases between them. CDR3 length: 13 amino acids. DNA for the CDR3: TGTGCCAGCAGCCAAGATCAGGGACAGCCCCAGCATTTT. Protein: CASSQDQGQPQHF.

This sequence joins TRBV27 and TRBJ2-7, with D possibly being TRBD2 (6 bases). The CDR3 runs 13 residues. Looked up from germline, CDR1 is MNHEY and CDR2 is SMNVEV (reference sequence). V lost 7 bases and J lost 6, with 16 bases in between. CDR3 in amino acids: CASKGGIGGEQYF. Here the CDR3 DNA reads TGTGCCAGCAAAGGAGGGATCGGGGGCGAGCAGTACTTC.

Details on this clone: An end of the junction does not agree with germline; a read error may underlie this. CDR3 DNA: TGTGCCAGCAGTTACCAGTCCGGGACAGGAGATTCTCCCCTCCACTTT. This codes for CASSYQSGTGDSPLHF. The chain uses TRBV6-5 and TRBJ1-6; TRBD1 matches at 8 bases. CDR3 length equals 16 residues. The germline CDR1 and CDR2 sequences are MNHEY and SVGAGI.

Written as DNA, the CDR3 is TGTGCCAGTAGTGGCCTGGTAGGGCCCCAGCATTTT. Protein product: CASSGLVGPQHF. The chain couples TRBV19 to TRBJ1-5; D gene unclear. The CDR3 covers 12 residues. Trimming pared 5 bases from V and 9 bases from J, leaving 11 bases between. Germline values: CDR1 LNHDA, CDR2 SQIVND (reference sequence). Looking up the rest from reference TRBV19 and TRBJ1-5 gives the full variable domain: DGGITQSPKYLFRKEGQNVTLSCEQNLNHDAMYWYRQDPGQGLRLIYYSQIVNDFQKGDIAEGYSVSREKKESFPLTVTSAQKNPTAFYLCASSGLVGPQHFGDGTRLSIL.

V is TRBV5-4 and J is TRBJ1-2, with 7 bases identical to TRBD1. This CDR3 is built from 15 residues. Germline V lookup: CDR1 SGHNT, CDR2 YYREEE (reference sequence). V dropped 4 bases and J dropped 4; count of bases not matched to a gene: 10. CDR3 in DNA: TGTGCCAGCAGCACCGACAGGGTTTCGGGCTATGGCTACACCTTC. Translation: CASSTDRVSGYGYTF.

The J gene is TRBJ2-7, the V gene TRBV21-1; the table gives TRBD2 as D, unverified against the DNA. TRBV21-1 is designated a pseudogene. This CDR3 contains 18 residues. CDR3 DNA: TGTGCCAGCAGCATCGGACTAGCGGTCAAACCCCTCTCTAGGGAGCAGTACTTC. Its translation is CASSIGLAVKPLSREQYF.